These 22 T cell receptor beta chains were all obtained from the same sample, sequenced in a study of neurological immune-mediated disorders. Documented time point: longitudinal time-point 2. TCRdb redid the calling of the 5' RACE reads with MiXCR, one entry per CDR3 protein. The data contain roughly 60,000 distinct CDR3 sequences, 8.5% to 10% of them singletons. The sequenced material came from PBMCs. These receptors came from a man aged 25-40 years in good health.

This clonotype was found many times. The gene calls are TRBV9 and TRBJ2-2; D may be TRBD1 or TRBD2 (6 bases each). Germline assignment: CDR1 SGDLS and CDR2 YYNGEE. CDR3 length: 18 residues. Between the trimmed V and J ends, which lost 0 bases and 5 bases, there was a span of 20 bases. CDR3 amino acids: CASSVGGEGGRETGELFF. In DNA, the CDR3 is TGTGCCAGCAGCGTAGGGGGTGAGGGGGGTCGGGAAACCGGGGAGCTGTTTTTT. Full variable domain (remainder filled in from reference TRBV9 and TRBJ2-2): DSGVTQTPKHLITATGQRVTLRCSPRSGDLSVYWYQQSLDQGLQFLIQYYNGEERAKGNILERFSAQQFPDLHSELNLSSLELGDSALYFCASSVGGEGGRETGELFFGEGSRLTVL.

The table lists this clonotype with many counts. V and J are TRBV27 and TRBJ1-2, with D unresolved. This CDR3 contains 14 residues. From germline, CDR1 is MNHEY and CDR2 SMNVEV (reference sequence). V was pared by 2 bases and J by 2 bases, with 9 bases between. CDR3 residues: CASSLGPINYGYTF. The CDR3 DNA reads TGTGCCAGCAGTTTAGGACCGATAAACTATGGCTACACCTTC.

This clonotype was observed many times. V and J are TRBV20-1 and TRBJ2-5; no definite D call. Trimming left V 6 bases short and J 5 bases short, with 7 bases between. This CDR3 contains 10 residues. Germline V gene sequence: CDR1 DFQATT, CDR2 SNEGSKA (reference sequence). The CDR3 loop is CSAHAETQYF. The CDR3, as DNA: TGCAGTGCCCACGCGGAGACCCAGTACTTC.

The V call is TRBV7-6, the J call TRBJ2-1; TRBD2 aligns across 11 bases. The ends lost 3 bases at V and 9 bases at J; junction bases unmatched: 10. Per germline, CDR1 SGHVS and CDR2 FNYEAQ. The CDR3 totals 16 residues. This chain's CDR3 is CASSLRGLAVAGEQFF. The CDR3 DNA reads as TGTGCCAGCAGCTTGAGGGGACTAGCGGTTGCGGGTGAGCAGTTCTTC.

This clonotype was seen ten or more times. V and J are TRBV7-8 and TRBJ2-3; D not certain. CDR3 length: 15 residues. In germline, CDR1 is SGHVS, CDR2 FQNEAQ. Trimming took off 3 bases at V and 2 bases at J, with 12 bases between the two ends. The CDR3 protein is CASSFWQDPTDTQYF. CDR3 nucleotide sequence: TGTGCCAGCAGCTTTTGGCAGGACCCCACAGATACGCAGTATTTT.

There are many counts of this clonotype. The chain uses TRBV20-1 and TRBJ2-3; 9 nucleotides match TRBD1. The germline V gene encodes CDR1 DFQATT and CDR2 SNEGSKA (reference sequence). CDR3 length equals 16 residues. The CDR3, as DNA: TGCTCAACAGGGAGACAGGGGGGTTCTAGCACAGATACGCAGTATTTT. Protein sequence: CSTGRQGGSSTDTQYF.

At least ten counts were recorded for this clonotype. The CDR3 loop is CSAKTGVNSPLHF. In nucleotides, the CDR3 is TGCAGTGCCAAGACAGGGGTCAATTCACCCCTCCACTTT. The chain employs TRBV20-1 and TRBJ1-6; TRBD1 aligns across 8 bases. V was pared by 6 bases and J by 7 bases, with 5 bases of the junction left unmatched. This CDR3 has 13 residues. CDR1 and CDR2 (germline): DFQATT, SNEGSKA (reference sequence).

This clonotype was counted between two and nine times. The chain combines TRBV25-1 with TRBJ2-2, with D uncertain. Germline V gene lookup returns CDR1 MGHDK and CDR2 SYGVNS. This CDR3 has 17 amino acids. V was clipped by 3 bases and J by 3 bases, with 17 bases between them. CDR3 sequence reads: CASSDRASTADTGELFF. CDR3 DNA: TGTGCCAGCAGTGATCGGGCTTCCACTGCTGACACCGGGGAGCTGTTTTTT.

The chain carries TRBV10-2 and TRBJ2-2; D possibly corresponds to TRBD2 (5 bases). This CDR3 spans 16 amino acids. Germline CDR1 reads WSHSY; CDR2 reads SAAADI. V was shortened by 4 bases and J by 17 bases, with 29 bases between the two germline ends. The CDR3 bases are TGCGCCAGCAGTGGATGGGCAGGAAAAGTACCCGGGGAGCGTTTTTTT. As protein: CASSGWAGKVPGERFF.

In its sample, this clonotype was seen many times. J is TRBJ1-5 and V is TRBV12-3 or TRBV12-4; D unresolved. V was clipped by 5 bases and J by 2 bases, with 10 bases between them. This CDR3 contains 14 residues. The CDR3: CASSPRTGNQPQHF. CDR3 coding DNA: TGTGCCAGCAGTCCCCGGACGGGCAATCAGCCCCAGCATTTT.

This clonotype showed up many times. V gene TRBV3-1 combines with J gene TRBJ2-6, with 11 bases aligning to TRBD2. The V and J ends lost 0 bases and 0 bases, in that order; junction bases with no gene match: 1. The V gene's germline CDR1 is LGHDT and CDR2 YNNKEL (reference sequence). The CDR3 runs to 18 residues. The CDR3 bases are TGTGCCAGCAGCCAAGATAGCGGGAGGGCCTCTGGGGCCAACGTCCTGACTTTC. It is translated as CASSQDSGRASGANVLTF.

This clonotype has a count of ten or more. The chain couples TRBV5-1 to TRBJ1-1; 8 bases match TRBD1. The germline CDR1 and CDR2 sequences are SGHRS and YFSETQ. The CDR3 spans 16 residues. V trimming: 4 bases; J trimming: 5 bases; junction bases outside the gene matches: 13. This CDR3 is CASSPALTGGSTEAFF. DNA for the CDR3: TGCGCCAGCAGCCCCGCCCTCACAGGGGGGTCTACTGAAGCTTTCTTT.

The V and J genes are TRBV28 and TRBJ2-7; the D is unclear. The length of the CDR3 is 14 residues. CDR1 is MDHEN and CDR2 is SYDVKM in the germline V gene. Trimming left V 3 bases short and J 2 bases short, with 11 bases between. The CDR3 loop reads CASSLKVGTYEQYF. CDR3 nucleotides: TGTGCCAGCAGTTTGAAAGTGGGGACCTACGAGCAGTACTTC. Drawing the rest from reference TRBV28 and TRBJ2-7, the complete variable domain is DVKVTQSSRYLVKRTGEKVFLECVQDMDHENMFWYRQDPGLGLRLIYFSYDVKMKEKGDIPEGYSVSREKKERFSLILESASTNQTSMYLCASSLKVGTYEQYFGPGTRLTVT.

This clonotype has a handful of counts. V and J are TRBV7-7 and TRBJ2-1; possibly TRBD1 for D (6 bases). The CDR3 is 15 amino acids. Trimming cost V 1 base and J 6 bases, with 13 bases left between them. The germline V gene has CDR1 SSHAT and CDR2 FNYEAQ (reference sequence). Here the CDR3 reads CASSLGGGASNEQFF. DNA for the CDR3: TGTGCCAGCAGCTTAGGAGGGGGAGCGAGCAATGAGCAGTTCTTC.

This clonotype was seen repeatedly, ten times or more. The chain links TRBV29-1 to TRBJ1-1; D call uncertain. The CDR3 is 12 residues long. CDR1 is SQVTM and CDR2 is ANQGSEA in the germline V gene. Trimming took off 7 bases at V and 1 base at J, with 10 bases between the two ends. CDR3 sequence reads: CSGTDPNTEAFF. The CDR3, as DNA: TGCAGCGGAACTGACCCGAACACTGAAGCTTTCTTT.

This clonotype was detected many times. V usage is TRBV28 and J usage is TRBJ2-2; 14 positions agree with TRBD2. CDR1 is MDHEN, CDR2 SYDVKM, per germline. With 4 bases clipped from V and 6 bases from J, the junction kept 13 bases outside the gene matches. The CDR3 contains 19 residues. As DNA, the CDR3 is TGTGCCAGCAGTTCACCATCGACTAGCGGGAGGGCCTGGGCCGGGGAGCTGTTTTTT. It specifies CASSSPSTSGRAWAGELFF.

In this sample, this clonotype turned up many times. CDR3 sequence (DNA): TGTGCCAGCTCACCACCGGCGGCAGCCTACAATGAGCAGTTCTTC. It codes for CASSPPAAAYNEQFF. This rearrangement joins TRBV18 to TRBJ2-1; D is uncertain. CDR3 length: 15 amino acids. Germline CDR1 is KGHSH and CDR2 is LQKENI. Trimming took off 0 bases at V and 2 bases at J, with 8 bases between the two ends.

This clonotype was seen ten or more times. Here the CDR3 reads CASSDAGTGGNTIYF. CDR3 nucleotides: TGTGCCAGCAGTGATGCAGGGACGGGTGGAAACACCATATATTTT. The V gene is TRBV25-1, the J gene TRBJ1-3; D may be TRBD1 (5 bases). With 3 bases removed from V and 3 bases from J, the gap between germline ends came to 12 bases. This CDR3 comprises 15 residues. Per germline, CDR1 MGHDK and CDR2 SYGVNS.

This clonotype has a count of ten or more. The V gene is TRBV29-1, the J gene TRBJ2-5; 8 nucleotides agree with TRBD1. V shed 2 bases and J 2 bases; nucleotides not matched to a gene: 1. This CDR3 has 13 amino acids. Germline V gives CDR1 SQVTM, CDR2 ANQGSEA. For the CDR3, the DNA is TGCAGCGTTGAAAACAGGGGGCAAGAGACCCAGTACTTC. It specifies CSVENRGQETQYF. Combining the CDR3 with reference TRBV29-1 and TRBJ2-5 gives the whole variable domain SAVISQKPSRDICQRGTSLTIQCQVDSQVTMMFWYRQQPGQSLTLIATANQGSEATYESGFVIDKFPISRPNLTFSTLTVSNMSPEDSSIYLCSVENRGQETQYFGPGTRLLVL.

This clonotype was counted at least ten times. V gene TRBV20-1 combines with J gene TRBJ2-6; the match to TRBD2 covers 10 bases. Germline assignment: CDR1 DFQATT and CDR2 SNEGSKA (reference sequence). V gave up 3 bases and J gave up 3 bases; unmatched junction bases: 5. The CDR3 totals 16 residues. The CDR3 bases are TGCAGTGCTAGTCTAGCGGGAGTCCGTGGGGCCAACGTCCTGACTTTC. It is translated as CSASLAGVRGANVLTF.

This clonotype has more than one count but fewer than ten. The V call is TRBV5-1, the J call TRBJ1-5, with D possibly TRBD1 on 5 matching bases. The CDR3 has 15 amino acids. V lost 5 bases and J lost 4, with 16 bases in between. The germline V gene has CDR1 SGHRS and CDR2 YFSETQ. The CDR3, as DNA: TGCGCCAGCAGACAGGACGGTGGGGGAAATCAGCCCCAGCATTTT. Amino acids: CASRQDGGGNQPQHF.

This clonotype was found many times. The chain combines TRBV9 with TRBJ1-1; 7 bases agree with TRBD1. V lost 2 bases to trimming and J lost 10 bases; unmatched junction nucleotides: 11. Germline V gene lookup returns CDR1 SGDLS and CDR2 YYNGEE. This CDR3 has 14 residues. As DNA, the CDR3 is TGTGCCAGCAGCGTCGAGGGGGCTTCCTCGTCAGCTTTCTTT. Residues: CASSVEGASSSAFF.